These 2 T cell receptor beta chains share one sample of origin, sequenced in a study of shared clonotypes between healthy human individuals. Generated by immunoSEQ multiplex PCR, the TCRdb table keeps only in-frame clones and is missing some. The sample lists 2 million to 2.5 million clones; roughly 93% were seen once. Specimen: naive CD4+ T cells from PBMCs. Specified subset: CD45RA+ positively selected. All receptors come from a man between 18 and 35 years old in good health. Some clones in this sample may be carry-over from other donors' samples.

This clone was found once. The rearrangement uses TRBV6-1 and TRBJ2-7; D is tentatively TRBD1 or TRBD2 (5 bases each). The CDR3 extends over 12 amino acids. Germline V gives CDR1 MNHNS, CDR2 SASEGT. Trimming stripped 3 bases from V and 6 bases from J, with 9 bases between. CDR3 in amino acids: CASSDPGPEQYF. The CDR3 DNA is TGTGCCAGCAGTGACCCGGGGCCCGAGCAGTACTTC.

This chain uses TRBV27 with TRBJ1-2, with D possibly matching TRBD1 (5 bases). The V gene lost 5 bases and the J gene lost 0 bases, with 10 bases spanning the gap. Germline values: CDR1 MNHEY, CDR2 SMNVEV (reference sequence). CDR3 size: 14 residues. The CDR3 DNA follows: TGTGCCAGCAGTCCGTGGGGGACTAACTATGGCTACACCTTC. It specifies CASSPWGTNYGYTF.